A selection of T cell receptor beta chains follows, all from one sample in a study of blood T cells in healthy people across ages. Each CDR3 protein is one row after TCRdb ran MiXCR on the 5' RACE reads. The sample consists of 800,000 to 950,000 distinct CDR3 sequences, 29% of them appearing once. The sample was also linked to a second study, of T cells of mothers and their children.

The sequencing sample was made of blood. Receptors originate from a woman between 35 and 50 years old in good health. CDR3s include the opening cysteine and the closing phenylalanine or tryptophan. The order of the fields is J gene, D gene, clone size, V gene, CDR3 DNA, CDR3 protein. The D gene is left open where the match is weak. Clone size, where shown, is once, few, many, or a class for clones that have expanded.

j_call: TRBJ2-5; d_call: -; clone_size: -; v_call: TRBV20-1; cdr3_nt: TGCAGTGCTAGTGGTGCTACAGAGGAAGAGACCCAGTACTTC; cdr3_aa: CSASGATEEETQYF
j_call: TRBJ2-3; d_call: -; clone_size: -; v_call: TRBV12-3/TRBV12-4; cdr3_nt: TGTGCCAGCAGTTTAGACGGACCATCAGATACGCAGTATTTT; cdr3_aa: CASSLDGPSDTQYF
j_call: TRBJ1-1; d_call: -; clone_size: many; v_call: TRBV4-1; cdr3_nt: TGCGCCAGCAGCCAAGATGGGACAAGATCCCTCCGAGGGGCTGAAGCTTTCTTT; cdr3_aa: CASSQDGTRSLRGAEAFF
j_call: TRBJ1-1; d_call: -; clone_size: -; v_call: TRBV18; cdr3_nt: TGTGCCAGCGCCGCAGGGGTGGTGGCCACTGAAGCTTTCTTT; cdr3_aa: CASAAGVVATEAFF
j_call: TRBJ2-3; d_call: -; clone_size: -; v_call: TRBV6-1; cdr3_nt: TGTGCCAGCAGTGAAGTTGGCCGTCGAGATACGCAGTATTTT; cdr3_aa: CASSEVGRRDTQYF
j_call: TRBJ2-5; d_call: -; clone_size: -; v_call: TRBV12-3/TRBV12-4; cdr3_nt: TGTGCCAGCAGTTTAAGGACGGGGGCCGCAGAGACCCAGTACTTC; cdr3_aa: CASSLRTGAAETQYF
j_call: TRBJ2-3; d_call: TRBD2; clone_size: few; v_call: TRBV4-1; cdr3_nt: TGCGCCAGCAGCCAAGTTATTATAGCGGGACCCACAGATACGCAGTATTTT; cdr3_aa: CASSQVIIAGPTDTQYF
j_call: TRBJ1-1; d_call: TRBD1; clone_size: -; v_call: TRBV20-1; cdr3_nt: TGCAGTGCTAGATCCACGACAGGGCGGAACACTGAAGCTTTCTTT; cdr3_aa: CSARSTTGRNTEAFF
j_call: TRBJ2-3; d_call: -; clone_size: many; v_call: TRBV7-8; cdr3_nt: TGTGCCAGCAGCTCACTGCCGGGACACAGCACAGATACGCAGTATTTT; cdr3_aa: CASSSLPGHSTDTQYF
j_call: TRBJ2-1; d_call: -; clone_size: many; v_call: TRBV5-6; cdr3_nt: TGTGCCAGCAGCTTGGTAGGAGGGTCCAATGAGCAGTTCTTC; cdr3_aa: CASSLVGGSNEQFF
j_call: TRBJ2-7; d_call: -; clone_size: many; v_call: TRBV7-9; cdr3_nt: TGTGCCAGCAGCAACAACCCCTACGAGCAGTACTTC; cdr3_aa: CASSNNPYEQYF
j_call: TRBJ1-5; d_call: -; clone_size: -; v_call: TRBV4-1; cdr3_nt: TGCGCCAGCAGCCTGGCGAGAGAATATAGCAATCAGCCCCAGCATTTT; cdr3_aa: CASSLAREYSNQPQHF
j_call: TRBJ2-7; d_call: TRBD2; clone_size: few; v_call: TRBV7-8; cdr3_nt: TGTGCCAGCAGCTCCCAGTCCATAGCGGGGAGGAACGAGCAGTACTTC; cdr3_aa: CASSSQSIAGRNEQYF
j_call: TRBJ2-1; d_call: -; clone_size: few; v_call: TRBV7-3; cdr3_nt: TGTGCCAGCAAGAGAGCGCTAAATGACAATGAGCAGTTCTTC; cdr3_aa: CASKRALNDNEQFF
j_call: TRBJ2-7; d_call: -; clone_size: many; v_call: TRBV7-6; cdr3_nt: TGTGCCAGCAGCTTAGTGGGGGAAACCTACGAGCAGTACTTC; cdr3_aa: CASSLVGETYEQYF
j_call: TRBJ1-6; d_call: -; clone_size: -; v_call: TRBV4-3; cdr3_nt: TGCGCCAGCAGCCAAGATGGAGGGAGTAATTCACTCCTCCACTTT; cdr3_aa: CASSQDGGSNSLLHF
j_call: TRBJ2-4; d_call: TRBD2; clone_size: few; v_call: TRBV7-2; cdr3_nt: TGTGCCAGCAGCCCGGAGCGGGGAGCCAAAAACATTCAGTACTTC; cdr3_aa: CASSPERGAKNIQYF
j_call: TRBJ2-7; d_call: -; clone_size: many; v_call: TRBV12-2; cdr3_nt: TGTGCAAGTCGCTTAGAGGGATTTGTAAGCGAGTGGGGATACGAGCAGTACTTC; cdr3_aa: CASRLEGFVSEWGYEQYF
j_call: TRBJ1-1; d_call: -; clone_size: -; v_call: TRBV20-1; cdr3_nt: TGCAGTGCTAGCAGGGCGAACACTGAAACTTTCTTT; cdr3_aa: CSASRANTETFF
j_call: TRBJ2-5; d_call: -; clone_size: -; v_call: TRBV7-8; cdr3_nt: TGTGCCAGCAGCTTAGGTTTGCACGGGGTACTCCAAGATACCCAGTACTTC; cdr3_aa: CASSLGLHGVLQDTQYF
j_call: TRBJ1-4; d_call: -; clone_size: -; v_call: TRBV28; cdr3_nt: TGTGCCAGCAAGGGCCAGGGAGGGGTACTGTTTTTT; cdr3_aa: CASKGQGGVLFF
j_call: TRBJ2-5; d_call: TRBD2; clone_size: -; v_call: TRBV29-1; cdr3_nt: TGCAGCTCCCTGGCGGGAGAAGAGACCCAGTACTTC; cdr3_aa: CSSLAGEETQYF